Listed below are T cell receptor beta chains from one sample, sequenced in a study of T cells in Graves' hyperthyroidism and ophthalmopathy. TCRdb reanalysed the multiplex PCR reads using MiXCR and keeps one entry per CDR3 protein. The sample records about 680,000 distinct CDR3 sequences, around a third being singletons. The sequenced sample was blood. These receptors were taken from a woman between 40 and 50 years old with Graves' hyperthyroidism. Both conserved end residues are part of each CDR3. Fields, in order: V gene, D gene, J gene, clone size, CDR3 protein, CDR3 DNA. The D gene is left open where the match is weak. Not all rows give a size; the values are once, few, many and, for expanded clones, a class.

V gene: TRBV10-3; D gene: .; J gene: TRBJ1-2; clone size: few; CDR3 protein: CAISEGAYGYTF; CDR3 DNA: TGTGCCATCAGTGAGGGGGCCTATGGCTACACCTTC
V gene: TRBV7-3; D gene: .; J gene: TRBJ1-1; clone size: many; CDR3 protein: CASSLTNGRRFRTEAFF; CDR3 DNA: TGTGCCAGCAGCTTAACGAACGGACGGCGCTTTCGGACTGAAGCTTTCTTT
V gene: TRBV4-1; D gene: TRBD1; J gene: TRBJ1-2; clone size: many; CDR3 protein: CASSPIGQGTGYTF; CDR3 DNA: TGCGCCAGCAGCCCCATAGGACAGGGGACTGGCTACACCTTC
V gene: TRBV15; D gene: TRBD1; J gene: TRBJ1-1; clone size: many; CDR3 protein: CATSSTGDTEAFF; CDR3 DNA: TGTGCCACCAGCAGTACAGGGGACACTGAAGCTTTCTTT
V gene: TRBV7-9; D gene: .; J gene: TRBJ1-1; clone size: .; CDR3 protein: CASSYYPTSNTEAFF; CDR3 DNA: TGTGCCAGCAGCTATTATCCGACGTCGAACACTGAAGCTTTCTTT
V gene: TRBV10-3; D gene: .; J gene: TRBJ1-1; clone size: many; CDR3 protein: CARAQGLNTEVFF; CDR3 DNA: TGTGCCAGAGCCCAGGGGTTGAACACTGAAGTTTTCTTT
V gene: TRBV5-6; D gene: .; J gene: TRBJ1-3; clone size: many; CDR3 protein: CASSLSAGGRNTIYF; CDR3 DNA: TGTGCCAGCAGCTTGTCCGCGGGGGGCAGAAACACCATATATTTT
V gene: TRBV29-1; D gene: TRBD1; J gene: TRBJ1-5; clone size: few; CDR3 protein: CSVTRPKQGGMSNQPQHF; CDR3 DNA: TGCAGCGTAACACGGCCGAAACAGGGGGGAATGTCTAATCAGCCCCAGCATTTT
V gene: TRBV10-3; D gene: TRBD1; J gene: TRBJ2-2; clone size: .; CDR3 protein: CAISPDRDGEPFF; CDR3 DNA: TGTGCCATCAGCCCGGACAGGGACGGGGAGCCGTTTTTT
V gene: TRBV19; D gene: TRBD1; J gene: TRBJ1-5; clone size: few; CDR3 protein: CASSTRQGGNQPQHF; CDR3 DNA: TGTGCCAGTAGTACAAGACAGGGCGGCAATCAGCCCCAGCATTTT
V gene: TRBV6-5; D gene: .; J gene: TRBJ1-1; clone size: .; CDR3 protein: CASSIDTRSSAFF; CDR3 DNA: TGTGCCAGCAGCATAGACACGCGATCGTCAGCTTTCTTT
V gene: TRBV29-1; D gene: TRBD1; J gene: TRBJ1-1; clone size: many; CDR3 protein: CSVVQGVLTEAFF; CDR3 DNA: TGCAGCGTCGTCCAGGGGGTCCTGACTGAAGCTTTCTTT
V gene: TRBV7-8; D gene: .; J gene: TRBJ1-2; clone size: many; CDR3 protein: CASSSDTGILQNYGYTF; CDR3 DNA: TGTGCCAGCAGCTCAGACACCGGAATCTTACAAAACTATGGCTACACCTTC
V gene: TRBV9; D gene: .; J gene: TRBJ1-2; clone size: many; CDR3 protein: CASNHRRGASYGYTF; CDR3 DNA: TGTGCCAGCAACCACCGACGCGGGGCCTCCTATGGCTACACCTTC
V gene: TRBV3-1; D gene: TRBD2; J gene: TRBJ2-5; clone size: .; CDR3 protein: CASSLYPTSGQETQYF; CDR3 DNA: TGTGCCAGCAGCTTATACCCAACTAGCGGACAGGAGACCCAGTACTTC
V gene: TRBV6-2/TRBV6-3; D gene: .; J gene: TRBJ1-1; clone size: .; CDR3 protein: CASSYGTGTWTEAFF; CDR3 DNA: TGTGCCAGCAGTTACGGGACGGGGACGTGGACTGAAGCTTTCTTT
V gene: TRBV9; D gene: .; J gene: TRBJ2-7; clone size: many; CDR3 protein: CASSVGAEDYEQYF; CDR3 DNA: TGTGCCAGCAGCGTAGGGGCCGAGGATTACGAGCAGTACTTC
V gene: TRBV6-5; D gene: .; J gene: TRBJ2-2; clone size: .; CDR3 protein: CASTYDGELFF; CDR3 DNA: TGTGCCAGCACCTACGACGGGGAGCTGTTTTTT
V gene: TRBV19; D gene: .; J gene: TRBJ1-1; clone size: .; CDR3 protein: CASSPTTGFTEAFF; CDR3 DNA: TGTGCCAGTAGCCCGACGACAGGATTCACTGAAGCTTTCTTT
V gene: TRBV28; D gene: .; J gene: TRBJ1-2; clone size: .; CDR3 protein: CASTRGGVNYGYTF; CDR3 DNA: TGTGCCAGCACCCGGGGAGGAGTTAACTATGGCTACACCTTC
V gene: TRBV2; D gene: TRBD2; J gene: TRBJ2-1; clone size: .; CDR3 protein: CASRTSGGANEQFF; CDR3 DNA: TGTGCCAGCAGGACTAGCGGGGGGGCCAATGAGCAGTTCTTC
V gene: TRBV20-1; D gene: .; J gene: TRBJ2-6; clone size: .; CDR3 protein: CSAREDGANVLTF; CDR3 DNA: TGCAGTGCTAGGGAAGATGGGGCCAACGTCCTGACTTTC
V gene: TRBV5-5; D gene: .; J gene: TRBJ2-5; clone size: few; CDR3 protein: CASDSWSSQETQYF; CDR3 DNA: TGTGCCAGCGACTCTTGGTCTTCACAAGAGACCCAGTACTTC
V gene: TRBV6-5; D gene: TRBD2; J gene: TRBJ2-5; clone size: .; CDR3 protein: CASSHGTSGTQYF; CDR3 DNA: TGTGCCAGCAGTCACGGGACTAGCGGGACCCAGTACTTC
V gene: TRBV10-3; D gene: .; J gene: TRBJ2-2; clone size: few; CDR3 protein: CAISEKVDYTGELFF; CDR3 DNA: TGTGCCATCAGTGAGAAAGTGGACTACACCGGGGAGCTGTTTTTT
V gene: TRBV6-5; D gene: .; J gene: TRBJ2-5; clone size: many; CDR3 protein: CASTIPGAETQYF; CDR3 DNA: TGTGCCAGCACTATACCGGGTGCGGAGACCCAGTACTTC
V gene: TRBV10-2; D gene: .; J gene: TRBJ1-2; clone size: many; CDR3 protein: CASSESIWGSYGYTF; CDR3 DNA: TGCGCCAGCAGTGAGTCTATTTGGGGCAGCTATGGCTACACCTTC
V gene: TRBV5-6; D gene: TRBD1; J gene: TRBJ2-5; clone size: few; CDR3 protein: CASSLALLLNRGQGTQYF; CDR3 DNA: TGTGCCAGCAGCTTGGCCCTCCTGCTTAACCGGGGACAGGGGACCCAGTACTTC
V gene: TRBV19; D gene: .; J gene: TRBJ1-5; clone size: .; CDR3 protein: CASSNTAFNQPQHF; CDR3 DNA: TGTGCCAGTAGTAACACAGCCTTCAATCAGCCCCAGCATTTT
V gene: TRBV10-3; D gene: TRBD1; J gene: TRBJ2-5; clone size: few; CDR3 protein: CAISEKVDRGETQYF; CDR3 DNA: TGTGCCATCAGTGAGAAAGTGGACAGGGGCGAGACCCAGTACTTC
V gene: TRBV24-1; D gene: TRBD1; J gene: TRBJ1-5; clone size: few; CDR3 protein: CASNRQGKIGFRSNQPQHF; CDR3 DNA: TGTGCCAGCAACCGACAGGGGAAGATCGGCTTTCGTAGCAATCAGCCCCAGCATTTT
V gene: TRBV20-1; D gene: TRBD1; J gene: TRBJ1-5; clone size: many; CDR3 protein: CSAPRTGVSNQPQHF; CDR3 DNA: TGCAGTGCCCCACGCACAGGGGTAAGCAATCAGCCCCAGCATTTT
V gene: TRBV28; D gene: TRBD2; J gene: TRBJ2-7; clone size: .; CDR3 protein: CASRRLAGSYEQYF; CDR3 DNA: TGTGCCAGCAGGCGACTAGCGGGCTCCTACGAGCAGTACTTC
V gene: TRBV6-1; D gene: TRBD2; J gene: TRBJ2-1; clone size: .; CDR3 protein: CASSWSGTDGNEQFF; CDR3 DNA: TGTGCCAGCAGCTGGAGCGGGACTGATGGCAATGAGCAGTTCTTC
V gene: TRBV14; D gene: TRBD1; J gene: TRBJ1-2; clone size: many; CDR3 protein: CASSRQGGIGYTF; CDR3 DNA: TGTGCCAGCAGCCGACAGGGGGGTATTGGCTACACCTTC
V gene: TRBV7-2; D gene: TRBD1; J gene: TRBJ1-4; clone size: .; CDR3 protein: CASSAQGEKLFF; CDR3 DNA: TGTGCCAGCAGCGCACAGGGGGAAAAACTGTTTTTT
V gene: TRBV20-1; D gene: TRBD1; J gene: TRBJ2-5; clone size: many; CDR3 protein: CSADRQGGGPETQYF; CDR3 DNA: TGCAGTGCCGACAGACAGGGTGGAGGCCCAGAGACCCAGTACTTC
V gene: TRBV4-3; D gene: .; J gene: TRBJ1-2; clone size: many; CDR3 protein: CASSQELRQGDGYTF; CDR3 DNA: TGCGCCAGCAGCCAAGAGCTCCGGCAGGGCGATGGCTACACCTTC
V gene: TRBV29-1; D gene: .; J gene: TRBJ1-5; clone size: .; CDR3 protein: CSVVGSGSGSSQPQHF; CDR3 DNA: TGCAGCGTTGTTGGGTCGGGATCAGGGAGTAGTCAGCCCCAGCATTTT
V gene: TRBV19; D gene: .; J gene: TRBJ1-4; clone size: many; CDR3 protein: CASLRETNEKLFF; CDR3 DNA: TGTGCCAGTTTGAGAGAAACTAATGAAAAACTGTTTTTT
V gene: TRBV7-2; D gene: .; J gene: TRBJ2-7; clone size: many; CDR3 protein: CASSLALDAISYEQYF; CDR3 DNA: TGTGCCAGCAGCTTAGCATTGGACGCCATCTCCTACGAGCAGTACTTC
V gene: TRBV20-1; D gene: TRBD1; J gene: TRBJ1-3; clone size: .; CDR3 protein: CSAPSIGTGGNTIYF; CDR3 DNA: TGCAGTGCCCCTTCGATCGGGACAGGAGGAAACACCATATATTTT
V gene: TRBV12-3/TRBV12-4; D gene: TRBD2; J gene: TRBJ2-7; clone size: .; CDR3 protein: CASSPRSSGGLIRGQYF; CDR3 DNA: TGTGCCAGCAGCCCGCGTTCTAGCGGGGGCCTTATACGAGGGCAGTACTTC
V gene: TRBV7-2; D gene: TRBD2; J gene: TRBJ2-2; clone size: few; CDR3 protein: CASSLVGRPTSGDNTGELFF; CDR3 DNA: TGTGCCAGCAGCTTAGTCGGGAGGCCGACTAGCGGGGATAACACCGGGGAGCTGTTTTTT
V gene: TRBV10-3; D gene: .; J gene: TRBJ2-2; clone size: .; CDR3 protein: CATRTGPRELFF; CDR3 DNA: TGTGCCACCAGGACGGGGCCGAGGGAGCTGTTTTTT
V gene: TRBV5-1; D gene: TRBD2; J gene: TRBJ2-3; clone size: once; CDR3 protein: CASSPGLAVADTQYF; CDR3 DNA: TGCGCCAGCAGCCCCGGACTAGCGGTCGCAGATACGCAGTATTTT
V gene: TRBV2; D gene: .; J gene: TRBJ1-1; clone size: many; CDR3 protein: CASSEGLRAPTEAFF; CDR3 DNA: TGTGCCAGCAGTGAAGGGCTACGGGCGCCCACTGAAGCTTTCTTT
V gene: TRBV28; D gene: .; J gene: TRBJ2-7; clone size: few; CDR3 protein: CASSSGDGNEQYF; CDR3 DNA: TGTGCCAGCAGCTCAGGGGATGGAAACGAGCAGTACTTC
V gene: TRBV6-5; D gene: .; J gene: TRBJ1-3; clone size: few; CDR3 protein: CASSYGRAGNTIYF; CDR3 DNA: TGTGCCAGCAGTTACGGCAGGGCTGGAAACACCATATATTTT
V gene: TRBV6-6; D gene: TRBD1; J gene: TRBJ2-7; clone size: few; CDR3 protein: CASSPSGQGLYEQYF; CDR3 DNA: TGTGCCAGCAGTCCCTCGGGACAGGGCCTCTACGAGCAGTACTTC
V gene: TRBV11-2; D gene: .; J gene: TRBJ1-1; clone size: .; CDR3 protein: CASSLDLGSGTEAFF; CDR3 DNA: TGTGCCAGCAGCTTAGATCTTGGAAGCGGCACTGAAGCTTTCTTT